This TCR beta chain was sequenced for a study of blood T cell repertoires in COVID-19. Study overall: The analysed material was cDNA or gDNA that came from T cells, B-cell-depleted T cells, or PBMCs.

How the authors handled the data: Scientists estimated how many nucleated cells there were by amplifying reference gene primers. The protocol was immunoSEQ multiplex PCR, while the TCRdb copy is restricted to in-frame clones and leaves out a portion. That table supplies the V and J calls and clone size; D and trimming were determined from the DNA. This sample has about 190,000 clones, with around nine tenths found just once. Germline V gives CDR1 SGHVS, CDR2 FNYEAQ. V lost 4 bases and J lost 0, with 10 bases in between. CDR3 length equals 14 residues. The receptor comes from a middle-aged woman who had recovered from COVID-19. V usage is TRBV7-6 and J usage is TRBJ2-7, with a possible D match to TRBD2 (6 bases). Specimen: peripheral blood. CDR3 DNA: TGTGCCAGCAGCTCGAGCGGGCCCTCCTACGAGCAGTACTTC. This encodes CASSSSGPSYEQYF.